One and the same sample provided the 27 T cell receptor beta chains below, sequenced in a study of blood T cells in healthy people across ages. Primers used in a second PCR of roughly 6 to 11 cycles were a sample-barcoded 5' primer and a J-beta primer mix. TCRdb re-called the 5' RACE reads through MiXCR, storing one row per CDR3 protein. This sample has hundreds of thousands of distinct CDR3 sequences, with over 40% found just once. The sequencing input was blood. These receptors all stem from a woman aged 80 or over in good health.

The chain is built from TRBV20-1 and TRBJ2-7, with D perhaps TRBD2 (5 bases). The CDR3 loop spans 14 amino acids. Trimming removed 6 bases from V and 4 bases from J, with 19 bases in between. Germline V gene data show CDR1 as DFQATT and CDR2 as SNEGSKA (reference sequence). This CDR3 is CSAPEARVLYEQYF. The CDR3 bases are TGCAGTGCCCCGGAGGCGCGAGTACTATACGAGCAGTACTTC.

In its sample, this clonotype was seen many times. This chain joins TRBV7-2 and TRBJ1-2; TRBD1 aligns across 8 bases. Per germline, CDR1 SGHTA and CDR2 FQGNSA. Germline trimming cut 0 bases from V and 6 bases from J; bases unmatched to any gene: 3. The CDR3 totals 14 residues. CDR3 bases: TGTGCCAGCAGCTTAGCGTCAGGGGGCAATGGCTACACCTTC. Translation gives CASSLASGGNGYTF.

This clonotype came up many times. The gene calls are TRBV4-1 and TRBJ2-3, with TRBD1 as a possible D gene (6 bases). Trimming took 0 bases from V and 3 from J, leaving 16 bases between them. CDR3 length equals 17 residues. From germline, CDR1 is MGHRA and CDR2 YSYEKL. CDR3 nucleotide sequence: TGCGCCAGCAGCCAAGACCCCGAGGGGGTTGGTACAGATACGCAGTATTTT. Residues: CASSQDPEGVGTDTQYF.

This clonotype was counted only a few times. The rearrangement joins TRBV7-2 to TRBJ2-3, with TRBD2 matching 11 bases. Germline V gene sequence: CDR1 SGHTA, CDR2 FQGNSA. V was clipped by 7 bases and J by 1 base; unmatched bases: 1. There are 14 residues in the CDR3. The CDR3 DNA follows: TGTGCCAGCATACTAGCGGGGGGCACAGATACGCAGTATTTT. The encoded protein is CASILAGGTDTQYF.

This clonotype appeared once. The V and J genes are TRBV12-3 or TRBV12-4 and TRBJ1-2; the D is unclear. Between the trimmed V and J ends, which lost 2 bases and 4 bases, there was a span of 14 bases. There are 15 residues in the CDR3. This chain's CDR3 is CASSLRRLWFYGYTF. The CDR3 DNA reads TGTGCCAGCAGTTTAAGGAGGCTGTGGTTCTATGGCTACACCTTC.

The table lists this clonotype with many counts. J is TRBJ2-3 and V is TRBV30; D gene ambiguous. Germline V gene sequence: CDR1 GTSNPN, CDR2 SVGIG (reference sequence). Trimming pared 0 bases from V and 4 bases from J, leaving 2 bases between. The CDR3 is 11 amino acids. The CDR3 spells CAWSVPDTQYF. The CDR3, as DNA: TGTGCCTGGAGTGTACCAGATACGCAGTATTTT.

This clonotype was seen a handful of times. The V call is TRBV25-1, the J call TRBJ2-2; no firm D call. The CDR3 sequence is 15 residues long. CDR1 and CDR2 from the germline V gene are MGHDK and SYGVNS. Trimming pared 1 base from V and 2 bases from J, leaving 8 bases between. The CDR3 coding sequence is TGTGCCAGCAGTGAATTCAAGGGCAACACCGGGGAGCTGTTTTTT. This translates into CASSEFKGNTGELFF.

This chain joins TRBV3-1 and TRBJ2-1; TRBD2 agrees at 9 bases. V lost 0 bases, J lost 3 bases, and 6 bases stayed unmatched. The germline V gene has CDR1 LGHDT and CDR2 YNNKEL (reference sequence). The CDR3 has 17 residues. The CDR3 spells CASSQDIAGEIYNEQFF. Here the CDR3 DNA reads TGTGCCAGCAGCCAAGATATAGCGGGGGAGATCTACAATGAGCAGTTCTTC.

The genes are TRBV12-3 or TRBV12-4 and TRBJ2-1; no clear D gene. Trimming cost V 7 bases and J 8 bases, with 15 bases left between them. This CDR3 has 13 residues. The CDR3 region has the DNA TGTGCCAGCACCCTGTCCCGATGGGATGAGCAGTTCTTC. Translated: CASTLSRWDEQFF.

This clonotype was counted only a few times. This rearrangement joins TRBV7-9 to TRBJ1-6; the D is unclear. V was shortened by 6 bases and J by 9 bases, with 15 bases between the two germline ends. The CDR3 length is 14 residues. Germline V gene lookup returns CDR1 SEHNR and CDR2 FQNEAQ (reference sequence). The CDR3, as DNA: TGTGCCAGCAGTCCTCCCTTGGCGGGTTCACCCCTCCACTTT. It is translated as CASSPPLAGSPLHF.

The genes are TRBV4-2 and TRBJ1-1; D gene ambiguous. The CDR3 totals 13 residues. Germline V gene sequence: CDR1 LGHNA, CDR2 YNFKEQ. Trimming shortened V by 0 bases and J by 11 bases, and 13 bases separated the two germline ends. Written as DNA, the CDR3 is TGTGCCAGCAGCCAAGATAAGTCTTTAGAGGCTTTCTTT. Translated: CASSQDKSLEAFF.

The V call is TRBV2, the J call TRBJ2-7; 9 bases fit TRBD1. CDR3 length equals 14 residues. Germline V gives CDR1 SNHLY, CDR2 FYNNEI. V trimming: 6 bases; J trimming: 5 bases; junction bases outside the gene matches: 8. CDR3 DNA: TGTGCCAGCAGGGAGGGACAGGGTTTGAACGAGCAGTACTTC. Translation: CASREGQGLNEQYF.

This clonotype occurred many times. This chain connects TRBV29-1 to TRBJ2-3, with 10 bases that match TRBD1. The germline V gene has CDR1 SQVTM and CDR2 ANQGSEA. The CDR3 totals 15 residues. V dropped 4 bases and J dropped 3; count of bases not matched to a gene: 7. The CDR3 nucleotides read TGCAGCGTTGCTCTCCGGGACAGGGGAACAGATACGCAGTATTTT. Residues: CSVALRDRGTDTQYF.

V is TRBV5-1 and J is TRBJ2-1, with 12 bases lining up with TRBD2. From germline, CDR1 is SGHRS and CDR2 YFSETQ. The CDR3 runs 16 residues. The V and J ends lost 4 bases and 2 bases, in that order; junction bases with no gene match: 4. In DNA form, the CDR3 reads TGCGCCAGCAGCAGAGCTAGCGGGGGGGCCTACAATGAGCAGTTCTTC. Its translation: CASSRASGGAYNEQFF.

The chain couples TRBV7-2 to TRBJ1-2; D is uncertain. With 5 bases removed from V and 5 bases from J, the gap between germline ends came to 12 bases. The length of the CDR3 is 13 residues. Germline CDR1 reads SGHTA; CDR2 reads FQGNSA. CDR3 in DNA: TGTGCCAGCAGCCCCATAAAAGAGTATGGCTACACCTTC. It codes for CASSPIKEYGYTF.

A note on this clonotype: This may be a read error: a much more frequent sequence differs by one nucleotide. The rearrangement joins TRBV5-1 to TRBJ2-3; the match to TRBD1 covers 8 bases. CDR1 SGHRS and CDR2 YFSETQ come from the germline V gene. This CDR3 comprises 15 residues. CDR3 region: CASCLTGDRTDTQYF. DNA for the CDR3: TGCGCCAGCTGCTTGACAGGGGATCGGACAGATACGCAGTATTTT. Drawing the rest from reference TRBV5-1 and TRBJ2-3, the complete variable domain is KAGVTQTPRYLIKTRGQQVTLSCSPISGHRSVSWYQQTPGQGLQFLFEYFSETQRNKGNFPGRFSGRQFSNSRSEMNVSTLELGDSALYLCASCLTGDRTDTQYFGPGTRLTVL.

Points on this clonotype: A single base separates this from a much larger clone, so it may be a read error. This chain links TRBV6-2 or TRBV6-3 with TRBJ2-2; 11 bases are a match to TRBD2. CDR1 MNHEY and CDR2 SVGEGT come from the germline V gene. The CDR3 is 15 residues long. V shed 6 bases, J shed 3 bases, and the junction held 3 bases outside the gene matches. The CDR3 region is CASRKLAGDTGELFF. DNA for the CDR3: TGTGCCAGCAGGAAACTAGCGGGGGACACCGGGGAGCTGTTTTTT.

Only one count was recorded for this clonotype. A much larger clone differs by one base, so this may be a read error. This chain links TRBV20-1 with TRBJ1-6; TRBD1 might be the D (6 bases). The length of the CDR3 is 15 residues. Germline V gene lookup returns CDR1 DFQATT and CDR2 SNEGSKA (reference sequence). This CDR3 is CSARGWGHIGSPPHF. DNA of the CDR3: TGCAGTGCTAGAGGCTGGGGACATATTGGTTCACCCCCCCACTTT.

V is TRBV6-2 or TRBV6-3 and J is TRBJ2-1; TRBD2 agrees at 9 bases. Germline V gives CDR1 MNHEY, CDR2 SVGEGT. With V trimmed by 10 bases and J by 5 bases, 9 bases remained unmatched. This CDR3 contains 14 residues. The CDR3 here is CATKTSGKDNEQFF. The CDR3 nucleotides read TGTGCCACAAAGACTAGCGGAAAAGACAATGAGCAGTTCTTC.

In its sample, this clonotype was seen many times. The chain couples TRBV5-1 to TRBJ2-1; 8 bases fit TRBD1. Trimming removed 4 bases from V and 0 bases from J; junction bases left unmatched: 12. Per the germline V gene, CDR1 is SGHRS and CDR2 is YFSETQ. CDR3 length equals 18 residues. The chain's CDR3 is CASSLKQPGTGSYNEQFF. The DNA of the CDR3 is TGCGCCAGCAGCCTAAAACAACCCGGGACAGGCTCCTACAATGAGCAGTTCTTC.

The chain links TRBV29-1 to TRBJ2-5; D could derive from TRBD1 or TRBD2 (5 bases each). The CDR3 consists of 14 residues. V lost 2 bases and J lost 4, with 14 bases in between. The germline gives CDR1 SQVTM, CDR2 ANQGSEA. CDR3 in DNA: TGCAGCGTTGAAAGAGGGGCGAGGGGAGAGACCCAGTACTTC. It encodes CSVERGARGETQYF.

J is TRBJ1-1 and V is TRBV5-1; 8 bases match TRBD1. This CDR3 is built from 14 residues. V lost 3 bases, J lost 6 bases, and 7 bases stayed unmatched. Germline V lookup: CDR1 SGHRS, CDR2 YFSETQ. The CDR3 DNA is TGCGCCAGCAGCTCCCCTACAGGGGGGTCTGAAGCTTTCTTT. It translates to CASSSPTGGSEAFF.

This chain connects TRBV6-6 to TRBJ1-2, with D hard to call. The CDR3 loop spans 12 amino acids. Germline assignment: CDR1 MNHNY and CDR2 SVGAGI (reference sequence). Trimming stripped 11 bases from V and 1 base from J, with 11 bases between. Here the CDR3 reads CASGGNNYGYTF. CDR3 bases: TGTGCCTCCGGAGGTAATAACTATGGCTACACCTTC.

J is TRBJ1-6 and V is TRBV2, with D unclear. Trimming removed 6 bases from V and 3 bases from J, with 12 bases in between. The CDR3 spans 15 residues. Germline V gives CDR1 SNHLY, CDR2 FYNNEI. CDR3 residues: CASSSEIFYNSPLHF. The CDR3 DNA follows: TGTGCCAGCAGCTCGGAGATTTTCTATAATTCACCCCTCCACTTT.

The chain is built from TRBV2 and TRBJ2-2, with D uncertain. Trimming took 2 bases from V and 5 from J, leaving 3 bases between them. CDR1 SNHLY and CDR2 FYNNEI come from the germline V gene. This CDR3 is 12 amino acids long. CDR3 amino acids: CASSEQTGELFF. The CDR3 region has the DNA TGTGCCAGCAGTGAACAAACCGGGGAGCTGTTTTTT.

A remark on this clonotype: Being one base from a much bigger clone, this may be a read error. The gene calls are TRBV29-1 and TRBJ2-3; maybe TRBD2 (6 bases). Per germline, CDR1 SQVTM and CDR2 ANQGSEA. V was shortened by 4 bases and J by 5 bases, with 16 bases between the two germline ends. The CDR3 has 14 residues. The CDR3 here is CSVARGERRDTQYF. CDR3 nucleotides: TGCAGCGTTGCCCGCGGGGAGAGACGAGATACGCAGTATTTT.

This clonotype was counted a single time. This clone may be a read error of a much larger clone one base away. The chain couples TRBV7-9 to TRBJ2-1, with D possibly called TRBD1 or TRBD2 (6 bases each). The CDR3 spans 16 residues. Trimming pared 5 bases from V and 0 bases from J, leaving 14 bases between. The V gene's germline CDR1 is SEHNR and CDR2 FQNEAQ (reference sequence). The CDR3 reads CASSASGAPSYNEQFF. CDR3 DNA sequence: TGTGCCAGCAGCGCGTCGGGGGCCCCCTCCTACAATGAGCAGTTCTTC.